The 15 T cell receptor beta chains below were found in one sample sequenced in a study of cytomegalovirus exposure and HLA in healthy donors. Primers included in the PCR were 60 Vbeta and 13 Jbeta primers. Some clones are missing from TCRdb's copy, which holds only in-frame ones; the method was immunoSEQ multiplex PCR. The data show more than 65,000 clones, 60% to 75% seen once. The sample consisted of PBMCs. These TCRs come from a woman aged 55-69 years in good health and CMV-seropositive.

The rearrangement links TRBV30 to TRBJ2-5; 7 bases map to TRBD2. This CDR3 is built from 14 residues. V dropped 0 bases and J dropped 5; count of bases not matched to a gene: 6. Germline CDR1 is GTSNPN and CDR2 is SVGIG (reference sequence). The CDR3 DNA sequence: TGTGCCTGGAGTGTGGGGGGGACCCTCGAGACCCAGTACTTC. Its protein is CAWSVGGTLETQYF.

This clone was seen a few times. The chain combines TRBV28 with TRBJ1-2; a weak D match, TRBD1 (5 bases). This CDR3 contains 13 residues. V lost 3 bases, J lost 3 bases, and 8 bases lay in between. Germline V lookup: CDR1 MDHEN, CDR2 SYDVKM. DNA of the CDR3: TGTGCCAGCAGTTTGGGGGGGGACTATGGCTACACCTTC. Translated: CASSLGGDYGYTF.

The chain joins TRBV7-2 to TRBJ1-2, with D perhaps TRBD1 (5 bases). V was cut by 4 bases and J by 2 bases, with 17 bases left in between. Germline CDR1 SGHTA, CDR2 FQGNSA. This CDR3 is built from 16 residues. CDR3 DNA sequence: TGTGCCAGCAGCTCCCACGGGGGGAGTATAAACTATGGCTACACCTTC. Protein product: CASSSHGGSINYGYTF.

The chain joins TRBV6-5 to TRBJ2-3; D gene ambiguous. V was shortened by 2 bases and J by 4 bases, with 10 bases between the two germline ends. This CDR3 spans 14 amino acids. Germline CDR1 MNHEY, CDR2 SVGAGI. CDR3 amino acids: CASSYQQPADTQYF. The CDR3 region has the DNA TGTGCCAGCAGTTACCAACAGCCCGCAGATACGCAGTATTTT.

The chain has TRBV6-5 and TRBJ1-1, with a weak D call TRBD1 (5 bases). This CDR3 is built from 12 residues. The ends were cut back, 4 bases at V and 7 bases at J, with 10 bases in the middle. From germline, CDR1 is MNHEY and CDR2 SVGAGI. CDR3 bases: TGTGCCAGCAGTTCGCCGGGACTTGAAGCTTTCTTT. The encoded protein is CASSSPGLEAFF.

Only a few counts were recorded for this clone. The chain has TRBV13 and TRBJ2-3; 7 positions match TRBD2. With V trimmed by 5 bases and J by 6 bases, 14 bases remained unmatched. In germline, CDR1 is PRHDT, CDR2 FYEKMQ (reference sequence). The CDR3 runs 16 residues. CDR3 DNA: TGTGCCAGCAGCCAAGGCCTAGCGGTGGGCCCCGATACGCAGTATTTT. Translation: CASSQGLAVGPDTQYF. Looking up the rest from reference TRBV13 and TRBJ2-3 gives the full variable domain: AAGVIQSPRHLIKEKRETATLKCYPIPRHDTVYWYQQGPGQDPQFLISFYEKMQSDKGSIPDRFSAQQFSDYHSELNMSSLELGDSALYFCASSQGLAVGPDTQYFGPGTRLTVL.

The rearrangement joins TRBV18 to TRBJ2-7; a possible D gene is TRBD1 (6 bases). From germline, CDR1 is KGHSH and CDR2 LQKENI. This CDR3 spans 14 amino acids. The V and J ends lost 2 bases and 2 bases respectively, with 10 bases between them. This CDR3 is CASSPGDTPYEQYF. CDR3 sequence (DNA): TGTGCCAGCTCACCAGGGGACACTCCCTACGAGCAGTACTTC.

The genes are TRBV10-3 and TRBJ2-7; the D is unclear. Germline V gene sequence: CDR1 ENHRY, CDR2 SYGVKD. V was trimmed by 6 bases and J by 5 bases, leaving 8 bases between them. This CDR3 is 11 amino acids long. CDR3 sequence: CAISHEDEQYF. Here the CDR3 DNA reads TGTGCCATCAGCCATGAGGACGAGCAGTACTTC.

The chain joins TRBV4-1 to TRBJ2-2; 9 nucleotides match TRBD2. This CDR3 is 16 amino acids long. Germline values: CDR1 MGHRA, CDR2 YSYEKL. The ends lost 0 bases at V and 4 bases at J; junction bases unmatched: 3. The CDR3 DNA is TGCGCCAGCAGCCAAGAAGCGGGGGGCCTCACCGGGGAGCTGTTTTTT. It encodes CASSQEAGGLTGELFF.

This chain links TRBV5-1 with TRBJ1-1, with 8 bases lining up with TRBD1. This CDR3 comprises 15 residues. Trimming took 4 bases from V and 1 from J; bases not matched to a gene: 6. Per the germline V gene, CDR1 is SGHRS and CDR2 is YFSETQ. CDR3 nucleotide sequence: TGCGCCAGCAGCCCGGGACAGGCGAAGAACACTGAAGCTTTCTTT. Protein product: CASSPGQAKNTEAFF.

The genes are TRBV5-1 and TRBJ1-2, with D possibly being TRBD1 (6 bases). This CDR3 is 14 amino acids long. V lost 1 base, J lost 5 bases, and 12 bases lay in between. Germline CDR1 reads SGHRS; CDR2 reads YFSETQ. For the CDR3, the DNA is TGCGCCAGCAGCTTGAACAGGGTTTTATATGGCTACACCTTC. Translating it yields CASSLNRVLYGYTF.

Judged by abundance, this clone is medium-sized (0.01 to 0.1%). In DNA, the CDR3 is TGTGCCAGCAGCAAAGCCTCCCGGGGGAAGAACACTGAAGCTTTCTTT. This gives the protein CASSKASRGKNTEAFF. The chain carries TRBV21-1 and TRBJ1-1. TRBV21-1 is described as a pseudogene. The CDR3 is 16 residues long.

The chain employs TRBV4-1 and TRBJ2-1, with a possible D match to TRBD2 (6 bases). V lost 3 bases, J lost 0 bases, and 12 bases lay in between. The CDR3 totals 16 residues. Germline-derived CDR1 and CDR2 are MGHRA and YSYEKL. CDR3 residues: CASSQGGGFSYNEQFF. In nucleotides, the CDR3 is TGCGCCAGCAGCCAGGGGGGAGGTTTCTCCTACAATGAGCAGTTCTTC.

The V gene is TRBV13, the J gene TRBJ2-7; TRBD2 is a possible D gene (6 bases). V lost 4 bases and J lost 2, with 12 bases in between. Per germline, CDR1 PRHDT and CDR2 FYEKMQ (reference sequence). CDR3 length: 14 amino acids. The CDR3: CASSSQTSAYEQYF. The DNA of the CDR3 is TGTGCCAGCAGCTCTCAGACTAGTGCCTACGAGCAGTACTTC.

This chain joins TRBV9 and TRBJ2-3, with 10 bases that match TRBD2. V gave up 3 bases and J gave up 4 bases; unmatched junction bases: 2. The CDR3 runs to 14 residues. Germline V gene lookup returns CDR1 SGDLS and CDR2 YYNGEE. CDR3 coding DNA: TGTGCCAGCAGCGGGCTAGCGGGAGCAGATACGCAGTATTTT. This encodes CASSGLAGADTQYF.